The 30 T cell receptor beta chains listed next were all sequenced from one sample in a study of T-cell memory formation after mild COVID-19. TCRdb independently ran MiXCR on the 5' RACE reads; one entry per CDR3 protein. Of roughly 350,000 distinct CDR3 sequences listed, around 21% were seen once; the top ten hold around 13%. Input material: PBMCs or a T cell subset sorted from them (not recorded which). The receptors here all came from an adult woman who had mild COVID-19 (a few samples of this study predate the infection). Cell type and time point are not known.

This clonotype occurred many times. The chain recombines TRBV4-3 with TRBJ1-1, with TRBD1 identical over 10 bases. This CDR3 has 16 amino acids. V dropped 4 bases and J dropped 0; count of bases not matched to a gene: 5. Germline CDR1 LGHNA, CDR2 YSLEER. For the CDR3, the DNA is TGCGCCAGCAGCCGGGACAGGGGATTAATGAACACTGAAGCTTTCTTT. It is translated as CASSRDRGLMNTEAFF.

This clonotype was recorded a few times. This chain joins TRBV7-8 and TRBJ2-1; D call uncertain. The CDR3 spans 11 residues. V shed 5 bases and J shed 7 bases, with 6 bases lying between them. CDR1 is SGHVS, CDR2 FQNEAQ, per germline. Written as DNA, the CDR3 is TGTGCCAGCAGCGTTAAGAATGAGCAGTTCTTC. It codes for CASSVKNEQFF.

The J gene is TRBJ2-7, the V gene TRBV5-1; weak D call: TRBD1 (7 bases). This CDR3 contains 14 residues. V lost 4 bases and J 3 bases, leaving 14 bases between the germline ends. The germline gives CDR1 SGHRS, CDR2 YFSETQ. CDR3 sequence reads: CASSPGDSLYEQYF. The CDR3 coding sequence is TGCGCCAGCAGCCCGGGGGACAGCCTCTACGAGCAGTACTTC.

This clonotype turned up a few times. The J gene is TRBJ2-5, the V gene TRBV7-2; D remains ambiguous. Germline CDR1 is SGHTA and CDR2 is FQGNSA. CDR3 length: 13 amino acids. V was pared by 4 bases and J by 4 bases, with 10 bases between. CDR3 bases: TGTGCCAGCAGCTATCGACCCGGAGAGACCCAGTACTTC. This gives the protein CASSYRPGETQYF.

The chain uses TRBV12-3 or TRBV12-4 and TRBJ1-1, with TRBD1 identical over 7 bases. The CDR3 contains 13 residues. V was clipped by 1 base and J by 10 bases; unmatched bases: 6. This chain's CDR3 is CASSLDQGVRAFF. CDR3 coding DNA: TGTGCCAGCAGTTTAGACCAGGGGGTCCGAGCTTTCTTT.

The chain joins TRBV6-6 to TRBJ1-3; D remains ambiguous. Germline CDR1 is MNHNY and CDR2 is SVGAGI (reference sequence). The V gene lost 5 bases and the J gene lost 0 bases, with 14 bases spanning the gap. CDR3 size: 16 residues. The CDR3 loop is CASSPIWDSSGNTIYF. CDR3 DNA: TGTGCCAGCAGTCCCATATGGGATAGCTCTGGAAACACCATATATTTT.

This clonotype showed up just once. The genes are TRBV12-3 or TRBV12-4 and TRBJ2-1; D possibly corresponds to TRBD1 (5 bases). V was cut by 6 bases and J by 5 bases, with 17 bases left in between. This CDR3 comprises 15 residues. The chain's CDR3 is CASSQDSIPNNEQFF. The CDR3 coding sequence is TGTGCCAGCAGCCAAGACAGTATTCCGAACAATGAGCAGTTCTTC.

The chain combines TRBV12-3 or TRBV12-4 with TRBJ2-7; a weak D match, TRBD1 (6 bases). Between the trimmed V and J ends, which lost 6 bases and 5 bases, there was a span of 14 bases. This CDR3 spans 13 amino acids. The CDR3 is CASRGTPPDEQYF. The CDR3, as DNA: TGTGCCAGCAGGGGGACACCGCCGGACGAGCAGTACTTC.

Here the CDR3 DNA reads TGCAGTGTTACCCCGCTAGGGAAGAACACCGGGGAGCTGTTTTTT. Residues: CSVTPLGKNTGELFF. The J gene is TRBJ2-2, the V gene TRBV20-1; no clear D. The germline V and J ends were trimmed by 7 bases and 1 base, with 16 bases remaining between them. CDR1 is DFQATT, CDR2 SNEGSKA, per germline (reference sequence). The CDR3 sequence is 15 residues long.

This clonotype was detected only a few times. The chain recombines TRBV9 with TRBJ1-5; D remains unclear. The CDR3 sequence is 14 residues long. Germline lookup yields CDR1 SGDLS and CDR2 YYNGEE. V gave up 3 bases and J gave up 7 bases, with 14 bases separating them. The CDR3 loop is CASSGPNVGQPQHF. As DNA, the CDR3 is TGTGCCAGCAGCGGCCCCAACGTAGGCCAGCCCCAGCATTTT.

The gene calls are TRBV29-1 and TRBJ2-3; tentatively, D is TRBD2 (6 bases). Germline V gene lookup returns CDR1 SQVTM and CDR2 ANQGSEA. The CDR3 has 14 residues. Trimming stripped 5 bases from V and 4 bases from J, with 16 bases between. In DNA form, the CDR3 reads TGCAGCGTTTTGAGGGGAGGTCGCGCAGATACGCAGTATTTT. It yields the protein CSVLRGGRADTQYF.

This clonotype was picked up a small number of times. V and J are TRBV5-5 and TRBJ2-1, with 8 bases that match TRBD2. CDR1 SGHKS and CDR2 YYEKEE come from the germline V gene (reference sequence). The CDR3 spans 15 residues. The J segment lost 4 bases and the V segment lost 2 bases, leaving 5 bases of the junction unmatched. CDR3 loop: CASSFDASGYNEQFF. The CDR3 coding sequence is TGTGCCAGCAGCTTTGACGCTAGCGGGTACAATGAGCAGTTCTTC.

This clonotype was detected ten times or more. This chain links TRBV7-8 with TRBJ2-1; D is undetermined. With 6 bases removed from V and 0 bases from J, the gap between germline ends came to 9 bases. The CDR3 runs to 14 residues. In germline, CDR1 is SGHVS, CDR2 FQNEAQ. The CDR3 coding sequence is TGTGCCAGCAGTCTAGACGCCTCCTACAATGAGCAGTTCTTC. Its translation: CASSLDASYNEQFF.

V and J are TRBV6-5 and TRBJ2-6, with no clear D. Germline V gene data show CDR1 as MNHEY and CDR2 as SVGAGI. V was clipped by 7 bases and J by 0 bases, with 19 bases between them. This CDR3 has 18 amino acids. The CDR3 sequence: CASTPQTPSGSGANVLTF. As DNA, the CDR3 is TGTGCCAGCACCCCACAGACACCCTCAGGCTCTGGGGCCAACGTCCTGACTTTC.

V usage is TRBV5-5 and J usage is TRBJ2-7; the D gene is possibly TRBD1 (6 bases). Between the trimmed V and J ends, which lost 5 bases and 3 bases, there was a span of 15 bases. CDR1 is SGHKS, CDR2 YYEKEE, per germline (reference sequence). The CDR3 loop spans 14 amino acids. The CDR3: CASRVGRGFYEQYF. The CDR3 DNA is TGTGCCAGCAGAGTGGGCAGGGGATTCTACGAGCAGTACTTC. Variable domain in full (rest from reference TRBV5-5 and TRBJ2-7): DAGVTQSPTHLIKTRGQQVTLRCSPISGHKSVSWYQQVLGQGPQFIFQYYEKEERGRGNFPDRFSARQFPNYSSELNVNALLLGDSALYLCASRVGRGFYEQYFGPGTRLTVT.

The chain employs TRBV7-3 and TRBJ1-4; weak D call: TRBD1 (5 bases). This CDR3 has 15 amino acids. Germline values: CDR1 SGHTA, CDR2 FQGTGA. V was cut by 0 bases and J by 8 bases, with 13 bases left in between. Written as DNA, the CDR3 is TGTGCCAGCAGCTTAACTGGGGGGATGGCCGAAAAACTGTTTTTT. Translation: CASSLTGGMAEKLFF.

The chain is built from TRBV27 and TRBJ2-1, with 10 bases aligning to TRBD2. CDR3 size: 14 residues. With V trimmed by 4 bases and J by 5 bases, 2 bases remained unmatched. Germline values: CDR1 MNHEY, CDR2 SMNVEV (reference sequence). The DNA for the CDR3 is TGTGCCAGCAGTTCTACTAGCGGGAACAATGAGCAGTTCTTC. As protein: CASSSTSGNNEQFF.

There are a few counts of this clonotype. The chain uses TRBV18 and TRBJ1-2; D is uncertain. Germline-derived CDR1 and CDR2 are KGHSH and LQKENI. This CDR3 has 14 amino acids. Trimming took off 2 bases at V and 0 bases at J, with 7 bases between the two ends. The CDR3 nucleotides are TGTGCCAGCTCACCAGCCCAATCTAACTATGGCTACACCTTC. This encodes CASSPAQSNYGYTF.

This clonotype has a count of ten or more. The rearrangement uses TRBV7-6 and TRBJ1-2, with 10 bases that match TRBD1. The germline CDR1 and CDR2 sequences are SGHVS and FNYEAQ. The CDR3 is 14 residues long. J was trimmed by 8 bases and V by 1 base; bases with no gene match: 4. CDR3 DNA: TGTGCCAGCAGCTTAGAAGACAGGGGGCGAGGCTACACCTTC. Translating gives CASSLEDRGRGYTF.

This clonotype was counted only a few times. This chain joins TRBV6-1 and TRBJ2-1; D call uncertain. The CDR3 runs 12 residues. The V end was cut by 2 bases, the J end by 6 bases, with 5 bases between. Germline V CDR1 and CDR2: MNHNS, SASEGT. The CDR3 is CASSEWVNEQFF. CDR3 coding DNA: TGTGCCAGCAGTGAATGGGTCAATGAGCAGTTCTTC.

This clonotype came up once. This chain uses TRBV29-1 with TRBJ1-1, with unresolved D. The CDR3 spans 14 residues. The germline CDR1 and CDR2 sequences are SQVTM and ANQGSEA. V lost 1 base and J lost 3, with 12 bases in between. Here the CDR3 reads CSVEGGRRDTEAFF. In DNA form, the CDR3 reads TGCAGCGTTGAAGGAGGGAGACGTGACACTGAAGCTTTCTTT.

The chain is built from TRBV2 and TRBJ2-7; TRBD2 aligns across 7 bases. The CDR3 sequence is 13 residues long. With 8 bases clipped from V and 2 bases from J, the junction kept 6 bases outside the gene matches. CDR1 is SNHLY, CDR2 FYNNEI, per germline. The CDR3 here is CASVGRGTYEQYF. The CDR3 DNA is TGTGCCAGCGTAGGGCGGGGGACCTACGAGCAGTACTTC.

This clonotype has more than one count but fewer than ten. The rearrangement joins TRBV4-1 to TRBJ1-1; possibly TRBD1 for D (5 bases). This CDR3 spans 17 amino acids. The germline V gene has CDR1 MGHRA and CDR2 YSYEKL. Trimming removed 1 base at V and 0 bases at J, with 15 bases between. CDR3: CASSQGTGGGMNTEAFF. In DNA form, the CDR3 reads TGCGCCAGCAGCCAAGGTACCGGGGGTGGTATGAACACTGAAGCTTTCTTT.

The V call is TRBV4-1, the J call TRBJ2-3; the D gene could be TRBD1 or TRBD2 (6 bases each). This CDR3 is built from 14 residues. Trimming cost V 9 bases and J 5 bases, with 18 bases left between them. From germline, CDR1 is MGHRA and CDR2 YSYEKL. CDR3 in amino acids: CARGRRGPEDTQYF. In DNA, the CDR3 is TGCGCCAGAGGGCGCCGGGGGCCTGAAGATACGCAGTATTTT.

V usage is TRBV5-1 and J usage is TRBJ1-6; possible D gene TRBD1, 6 bases. Germline assignment: CDR1 SGHRS and CDR2 YFSETQ. V lost 0 bases, J lost 0 bases, and 10 bases lay in between. This CDR3 has 17 amino acids. In DNA, the CDR3 is TGCGCCAGCAGCTTGGGGGACACGAGCTCCTATAATTCACCCCTCCACTTT. It codes for CASSLGDTSSYNSPLHF.

The rearrangement joins TRBV6-5 to TRBJ2-7; 10 nucleotides match TRBD1. Germline lookup yields CDR1 MNHEY and CDR2 SVGAGI. The length of the CDR3 is 17 residues. The J segment lost 5 bases and the V segment lost 0 bases, leaving 10 bases of the junction unmatched. This chain's CDR3 is CASSYSIGDRGFNEQYF. CDR3 nucleotide sequence: TGTGCCAGCAGTTACTCGATTGGGGACAGGGGTTTTAACGAGCAGTACTTC.

This chain links TRBV12-3 or TRBV12-4 with TRBJ1-1; the D is unclear. Between the trimmed V and J ends, which lost 3 bases and 0 bases, there was a span of 5 bases. The CDR3 extends over 13 amino acids. CDR3 residues: CASSFNLNTEAFF. The DNA for the CDR3 is TGTGCCAGCAGTTTCAACCTGAACACTGAAGCTTTCTTT.

This clonotype occurred a few times. The genes are TRBV12-3 or TRBV12-4 and TRBJ2-5; D uncertain. Trimming pared 2 bases from V and 4 bases from J, leaving 11 bases between. This CDR3 region has 14 residues. CDR3: CASSLLIDTETQYF. The CDR3, as DNA: TGTGCCAGCAGTTTACTCATTGATACAGAGACCCAGTACTTC.

This clonotype was seen a handful of times. The V and J genes are TRBV7-9 and TRBJ1-2, with TRBD1 matching over 9 bases. CDR1 and CDR2 (germline): SEHNR, FQNEAQ (reference sequence). Trimming took 0 bases from V and 7 from J; bases not matched to a gene: 9. This CDR3 has 16 amino acids. The DNA for the CDR3 is TGTGCCAGCAGCTTAGCGTCCCGGGACAGGGACCGTGGCTACACCTTC. Its protein is CASSLASRDRDRGYTF.

The CDR3 region has the DNA TGTGCCAGCCGCCGGACAGGGATTCCTGCCTACACCTTC. This gives the protein CASRRTGIPAYTF. This chain joins TRBV27 and TRBJ1-2; TRBD1 matches at 8 bases. Germline V lookup: CDR1 MNHEY, CDR2 SMNVEV (reference sequence). CDR3 length: 13 residues. J was trimmed by 10 bases and V by 8 bases; bases with no gene match: 12.